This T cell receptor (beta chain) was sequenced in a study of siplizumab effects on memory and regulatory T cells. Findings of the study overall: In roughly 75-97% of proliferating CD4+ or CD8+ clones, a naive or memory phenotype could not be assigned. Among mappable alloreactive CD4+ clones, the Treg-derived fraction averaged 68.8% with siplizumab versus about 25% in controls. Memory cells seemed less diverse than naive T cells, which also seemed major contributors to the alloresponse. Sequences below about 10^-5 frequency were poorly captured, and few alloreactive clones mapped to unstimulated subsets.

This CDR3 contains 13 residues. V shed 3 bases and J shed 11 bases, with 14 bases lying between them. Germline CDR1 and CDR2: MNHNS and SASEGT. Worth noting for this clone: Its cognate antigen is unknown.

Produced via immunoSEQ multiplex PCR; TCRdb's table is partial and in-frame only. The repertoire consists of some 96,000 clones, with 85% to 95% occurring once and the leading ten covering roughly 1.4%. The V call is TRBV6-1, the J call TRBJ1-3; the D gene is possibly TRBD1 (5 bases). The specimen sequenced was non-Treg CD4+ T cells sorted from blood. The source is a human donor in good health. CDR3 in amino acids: CASSESRVNPIYF. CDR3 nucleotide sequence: TGTGCCAGCAGTGAGTCCAGGGTTAACCCCATATATTTT.